This is a list of T cell receptor beta chains from one sample in a study of shared clonotypes between healthy human individuals. The protocol was immunoSEQ multiplex PCR, while the TCRdb copy is restricted to in-frame clones and leaves out a portion. The sample lists about 520,000 clones, about 72% occurring once. Sequencing was done on a sample of PBMCs. These receptors all come from a woman aged 40 to 49 in good health. Some clones in this sample may be carry-over from other donors' samples. CDR3s include the opening cysteine and the closing phenylalanine or tryptophan. D genes are given only for firm matches. Clone size is stated in some rows and not others, as once, few, many or a class when expanded.

NA	TRBV5-1	NA	TRBJ1-3	TGCGCCAGCAGCTTCAGGGGAGGTGGAAACACCATATATTTT	CASSFRGGGNTIYF
many	TRBV5-4	TRBD1	TRBJ2-7	TGTGCCAGCAGCATAGGACAGGTCTCCTACGAGCAGTACTTC	CASSIGQVSYEQYF
NA	TRBV19	NA	TRBJ1-3	TGTGCCAGTATTCCGGACACCTCTGGAAACACCATATATTTT	CASIPDTSGNTIYF
NA	TRBV18	TRBD2	TRBJ2-3	TGTGCCAGCTCACCAGGGACTAGCGGATACACAGATACGCAGTATTTT	CASSPGTSGYTDTQYF
NA	TRBV7-2	TRBD2	TRBJ2-1	TGTGCCAGCAGCTTAGCCGGGACTAGCGGATACAATGAGCAGTTCTTC	CASSLAGTSGYNEQFF
NA	TRBV5-5	NA	TRBJ2-7	TGTGCCAGCAGCCCTACAAGCTACGAGCAGTACTTC	CASSPTSYEQYF
once	TRBV13	TRBD1	TRBJ2-7	TGTGCCAGCAGCTTAGGGGGACAGTGGAGCTCCTACGAGCAGTACTTC	CASSLGGQWSSYEQYF
NA	TRBV5-1	NA	TRBJ2-3	TGCGCCAGCAGCTTGGGCGAAAGCACAGATACGCAGTATTTT	CASSLGESTDTQYF
NA	TRBV5-4	TRBD2	TRBJ2-7	TGTGCCAGCAGCTCGGGGACTAGCGGGAGGGCCGTCGAGCAGTACTTC	CASSSGTSGRAVEQYF
few	TRBV5-1	NA	TRBJ1-1	TGCGCCAGCAGCTTGAATTCAGGGGATGGTGGCACTGAAGCTTTCTTT	CASSLNSGDGGTEAFF
NA	TRBV28	TRBD2	TRBJ2-7	TGTGCCAGCAGTGGACTAGCGGGAGGGCGCTACGAGCAGTACTTC	CASSGLAGGRYEQYF
NA	TRBV10-3	NA	TRBJ2-1	TGTGCCATCAGTGAGGGAGTTTCCTACAATGAGCAGTTCTTC	CAISEGVSYNEQFF
NA	TRBV10-3	TRBD2	TRBJ2-1	TGTGCCATCAGTGAGGCCCGGACTAGCGGGACCTCGACGGAGTTCTTC	CAISEARTSGTSTEFF
NA	TRBV5-1	TRBD2	TRBJ2-5	TGCGCCAGCAGCCCGGGACTAGCGGGCCAGACCCAGTACTTC	CASSPGLAGQTQYF
many	TRBV27	NA	TRBJ1-5	TGTGCCAGCAGTTTATCCGGACAGAACAATCAGCCCCAGCATTTT	CASSLSGQNNQPQHF
NA	TRBV6-4	NA	TRBJ2-3	TGTGCCTGCAGTGAGGGTTCCGGCGGTTCCGGAGGAGATACGCAGTATTTT	CACSEGSGGSGGDTQYF
NA	TRBV7-2	TRBD2	TRBJ2-1	TGTGCCAGCAGCTTAGAACGGGGGGGCCACAATGAGCAGTTCTTC	CASSLERGGHNEQFF
many	TRBV6-6	TRBD2	TRBJ2-5	TGTGCCAGCAGAAAAGCGGGAGAAGAGACCCAGTACTTC	CASRKAGEETQYF
NA	TRBV29-1	TRBD1	TRBJ1-1	TGCAGCGCCCCGGGACAGGGTTCTGAAGCTTTCTTT	CSAPGQGSEAFF
NA	TRBV7-3	TRBD2	TRBJ2-2	TGTGCCAGCAGCCCTAGCGGGAGAGGCACCGGGGAGCTGTTTTTT	CASSPSGRGTGELFF
NA	TRBV7-9	TRBD1	TRBJ1-2	TGTGCCAGCAGCTCCGCTAGGGGGACAGGGTATGGCTACACCTTC	CASSSARGTGYGYTF
NA	TRBV30	NA	TRBJ1-6	TGTGCCTGGAGTGTATCTTCAGACTCACCCCTCCACTTT	CAWSVSSDSPLHF
NA	TRBV5-5	NA	TRBJ1-2	TGTGCCAGCAGCTTGGAGGGAATAGTGAACTATGGCTACACCTTC	CASSLEGIVNYGYTF
NA	TRBV27	TRBD1	TRBJ2-1	TGTGCCAGCAGTATCGACAGGGCGAGCTCCTACAATGAGCAGTTCTTC	CASSIDRASSYNEQFF
few	TRBV14	NA	TRBJ2-5	TGTGCCAGCAGCCACGGGGCGCGGGGGACCCAGTACTTC	CASSHGARGTQYF
NA	TRBV7-7	TRBD1	TRBJ2-2	TGTGCTAGCAGCAACGACAGGGGGCCCCACGGGGAGCTGTTTTTT	CASSNDRGPHGELFF
NA	TRBV7-2	TRBD2	TRBJ2-7	TGTGCCAGCAGCTTAAGAGCGGGAGAGGGTCGCGAGCAGTACTTC	CASSLRAGEGREQYF
NA	TRBV5-1	NA	TRBJ2-1	TGCGCCAGCAGCATTTTGAATGAGCAGTTCTTC	CASSILNEQFF
NA	TRBV5-1	NA	TRBJ2-5	TGCGCCAGCAGCCCCCCACGAGCGAGAAAATACCTGAACGAAGAGACCCAGTACTTC	CASSPPRARKYLNEETQYF
few	TRBV2	NA	TRBJ2-5	TGTGCCAGCAGTGAAGCTTCCATCTCAGCGACCCAGTACTTC	CASSEASISATQYF
once	TRBV14	TRBD1	TRBJ2-7	TGTGCCAGCAGCCTCGGGACAGGGAAGTACGAGCAGTACTTC	CASSLGTGKYEQYF
NA	TRBV1	NA	TRBJ2-1	TGCACCAGCAGCCCTGGGACTAGCGGGAGTAGGTCCTACAATGAGCAGTTCTTC	CTSSPGTSGSRSYNEQFF
NA	TRBV28	TRBD1	TRBJ1-2	TGTGCCAGCAGTTCCTCGACAGGGGTGCCGGTTGGCTACACCTTC	CASSSSTGVPVGYTF
NA	TRBV5-4	NA	TRBJ1-2	TGTGCCAGCAGCTTGGCCGTCCAGGGGTCTGGCTACACCTTC	CASSLAVQGSGYTF
NA	TRBV7-6	NA	TRBJ2-7	TGTGCCAGCAGCTTGCGGTTTACCTACGAGCAGTACTTC	CASSLRFTYEQYF
NA	TRBV11-3	TRBD2	TRBJ2-7	TGTGCCAGCAGCCCAGCGCGCGATAGCGGGAGGACCTACGAGCAGTACTTC	CASSPARDSGRTYEQYF
NA	TRBV18	TRBD1	TRBJ2-7	TGTGCCAGCTCACCAGGACAGGGCACCGAGCAGTACTTC	CASSPGQGTEQYF
NA	TRBV11-1	TRBD1	TRBJ1-1	TGTGCCAGCAGCTCACCCGGCAGGACAGGGAACACTGAAGCTTTCTTT	CASSSPGRTGNTEAFF
NA	TRBV7-3	TRBD2	TRBJ2-3	TGTGCCAGCAGCTTAAGATTCGTGGGGAGGGGCACAGATACGCAGTATTTT	CASSLRFVGRGTDTQYF
NA	TRBV29-1	TRBD1	TRBJ1-1	TGCAGCGCTCTGACAGGGGTTACTGAAGCTTTCTTT	CSALTGVTEAFF
NA	TRBV6-5	NA	TRBJ2-2	TGTGCCAGCAGTTACCGGGGACCACGGGAGCTGTTTTTT	CASSYRGPRELFF
once	TRBV15	NA	TRBJ2-2	TGTGCCACCAGCAGAGGAGGGCACGGGGAGCTGTTTTTT	CATSRGGHGELFF
NA	TRBV5-1	TRBD2	TRBJ2-5	TGCGCCAGCAGCTTGGCCAAATCGGGGGGGCGAGAGACCCAGTACTTC	CASSLAKSGGRETQYF
few	TRBV19	NA	TRBJ1-5	TGTGCCAGTAGTATGGCCTGGGACAACTATCAGCCCCAGCATTTT	CASSMAWDNYQPQHF
few	TRBV4-3	TRBD2	TRBJ2-7	TGCGCCAGCAGCCGTGGGGGGGGAGAGCAGTACTTC	CASSRGGGEQYF
once	TRBV30	NA	TRBJ1-6	TGTGCCTGGACCCAGGGGAAAAATAATTCACCCCTCCACTTT	CAWTQGKNNSPLHF
NA	TRBV4-3	NA	TRBJ2-1	TGCGCCAGCAGCCGGATTAGCGGATGGTATGAGCAGTTCTTC	CASSRISGWYEQFF
NA	TRBV19	NA	TRBJ1-5	TGTGCCAGTACCATGGCGGGGTATAGCAATCAGCCCCAGCATTTT	CASTMAGYSNQPQHF
NA	TRBV5-1	NA	TRBJ2-7	TGCGCCAGCAGCCCCGGCGCGGACCCCTACGAGCAGTACTTC	CASSPGADPYEQYF
NA	TRBV29-1	NA	TRBJ1-5	TGCAGCGTTGGCGGACTGAACAATCAGCCCCAGCATTTT	CSVGGLNNQPQHF
NA	TRBV9	TRBD2	TRBJ2-1	TGTGCCAGCAGCGTAGGCGGGGGCTCCTACAATGAGCAGTTCTTC	CASSVGGGSYNEQFF
NA	TRBV4-1	NA	TRBJ2-2	TGCGCCAGCAGCCAAGTTCATCCCTCGACCGGGGAGCTGTTTTTT	CASSQVHPSTGELFF
NA	TRBV6-1	NA	TRBJ2-2	TGTGCCAGCAGTGAAGAAGAAGGAAACACCGGGGAGCTGTTTTTT	CASSEEEGNTGELFF
NA	TRBV30	NA	TRBJ1-6	TGTGCCTGGAGTGTCCGGAGCCTGAGCTCCTATAATTCACCCCTCCACTTT	CAWSVRSLSSYNSPLHF